The 24 T cell receptor beta chains reported below all come from one sample, sequenced in a study of T cell repertoires in cytomegalovirus infection. MiXCR, applied by TCRdb to the reads, yields one record per CDR3 protein. The table lists under 150,000 distinct CDR3 sequences, roughly 25% of them singletons, with 34% in the top ten. These TCRs' antigens remain unknown. Sequencing used PBMCs, sequenced either directly or after in vitro stimulation (not recorded which). Source of these receptors: a human donor in good health (CMV status not recorded). Some clones in this sample may be carry-over from other donors' samples.

There are a few counts of this clonotype. The chain is built from TRBV5-6 and TRBJ2-3; maybe TRBD1 (6 bases). V gave up 6 bases and J gave up 2 bases, with 22 bases separating them. Germline V lookup: CDR1 SGHDT, CDR2 YYEEEE. This CDR3 has 17 amino acids. The CDR3 spells CASTVGGPGRNTDTQYF. CDR3 DNA: TGTGCCAGCACCGTAGGGGGACCCGGAAGAAACACAGATACGCAGTATTTT. Full variable domain (remainder filled in from reference TRBV5-6 and TRBJ2-3): DAGVTQSPTHLIKTRGQQVTLRCSPKSGHDTVSWYQQALGQGPQFIFQYYEEEERQRGNFPDRFSGHQFPNYSSELNVNALLLGDSALYLCASTVGGPGRNTDTQYFGPGTRLTVL.

This sequence joins TRBV19 and TRBJ1-5, with D possibly being TRBD1 (5 bases). The V and J ends lost 0 bases and 2 bases respectively, with 11 bases between them. Germline CDR1 and CDR2: LNHDA and SQIVND (reference sequence). The CDR3 covers 16 residues. CDR3 DNA sequence: TGTGCCAGTAGTATAGATCTTCAGGGTGGCAATCAGCCCCAGCATTTT. The encoded protein is CASSIDLQGGNQPQHF.

There are a few counts of this clonotype. This sequence joins TRBV25-1 and TRBJ1-5; tentatively, D is TRBD1 (5 bases). V was shortened by 2 bases and J by 3 bases, with 8 bases between the two germline ends. The CDR3 runs 14 residues. Germline loops: CDR1 MGHDK, CDR2 SYGVNS. The CDR3 DNA follows: TGTGCCAGCAGTGAAGCAGGGATCAATCAGCCCCAGCATTTT. This codes for CASSEAGINQPQHF.

This clonotype has just a few counts. The CDR3 DNA sequence: TGTGCCAGCAGGGACAGATCCCAATCACCCCTCCACTTT. It specifies CASRDRSQSPLHF. The V gene is TRBV6-5, the J gene TRBJ1-6; TRBD1 might be the D (6 bases). The V end lost 6 bases, the J end lost 10 bases, and 13 bases lay between the germline ends. This CDR3 comprises 13 residues. Germline loops: CDR1 MNHEY, CDR2 SVGAGI.

This chain uses TRBV28 with TRBJ2-4; the D gene is possibly TRBD2 (5 bases). This CDR3 has 15 residues. Trimming removed 5 bases from V and 3 bases from J, with 14 bases in between. Germline V gives CDR1 MDHEN, CDR2 SYDVKM. The DNA of the CDR3 is TGTGCCAGCAGTGGTGGGGAGTGGGTCAAAAACATTCAGTACTTC. Translated, it gives CASSGGEWVKNIQYF.

This clonotype was picked up a small number of times. The chain is built from TRBV28 and TRBJ1-2; D remains unclear. There are 12 residues in the CDR3. V dropped 8 bases and J dropped 0 bases, with 7 bases sitting between them. Germline values: CDR1 MDHEN, CDR2 SYDVKM. The chain's CDR3 is CASGVPNYGYTF. In DNA form, the CDR3 reads TGTGCCAGCGGGGTCCCTAACTATGGCTACACCTTC.

This clonotype was picked up a small number of times. The chain is built from TRBV6-6 and TRBJ2-5; D unclear. There are 15 residues in the CDR3. The V gene lost 5 bases and the J gene lost 5 bases, with 18 bases spanning the gap. Looked up from germline, CDR1 is MNHNY and CDR2 is SVGAGI (reference sequence). The CDR3 spells CASSPHSGPRETQYF. The CDR3 nucleotides read TGTGCCAGCAGTCCGCACTCAGGACCTCGGGAGACCCAGTACTTC.

The chain links TRBV4-1 to TRBJ1-1; the D is unclear. Germline V gives CDR1 MGHRA, CDR2 YSYEKL. The CDR3 is 13 residues long. V lost 0 bases to trimming and J lost 7 bases, with 9 bases between them. The CDR3 region is CASSQDAGLEAFF. CDR3 DNA: TGCGCCAGCAGCCAAGATGCGGGTCTTGAAGCTTTCTTT.

This clonotype was found many times. The V and J genes are TRBV4-1 and TRBJ2-3; D is ambiguous. This CDR3 spans 16 amino acids. CDR1 is MGHRA and CDR2 is YSYEKL in the germline V gene. Trimming pared 2 bases from V and 1 base from J, leaving 13 bases between. CDR3 nucleotide sequence: TGCGCCAGCAGCCAATGGAAGGCAGCGCGCACAGATACGCAGTATTTT. It specifies CASSQWKAARTDTQYF.

This clonotype appeared many times. The chain has TRBV7-8 and TRBJ1-1; a weak D match, TRBD1 (5 bases). CDR3 length: 16 amino acids. Germline-derived CDR1 and CDR2 are SGHVS and FQNEAQ. Trimming left V 0 bases short and J 1 base short, with 12 bases between. DNA of the CDR3: TGTGCCAGCAGCTTAGCGTTGGGACTGAGGAACACTGAAGCTTTCTTT. Its protein is CASSLALGLRNTEAFF.

This clonotype was observed a few times. The chain joins TRBV25-1 to TRBJ1-3; D is uncertain. This CDR3 is built from 16 residues. Looked up from germline, CDR1 is MGHDK and CDR2 is SYGVNS. V was clipped by 2 bases and J by 3 bases, with 14 bases between them. DNA of the CDR3: TGTGCCAGCAGTGAAGAAAAACGACTGGTTGGAAACACCATATATTTT. This gives the protein CASSEEKRLVGNTIYF.

Concerning this clonotype: A much bigger clone sits one base away, suggesting this may be a read error. The chain joins TRBV2 to TRBJ2-3; 8 nucleotides agree with TRBD2. V shed 6 bases, J shed 0 bases, and the junction held 2 bases outside the gene matches. This CDR3 contains 14 residues. Germline-derived CDR1 and CDR2 are SNHLY and FYNNEI. The CDR3 region has the DNA TGTGCCAGCAGCCGGACTAGCAGCACAGATACGCAGTATTTT. This sequence encodes CASSRTSSTDTQYF.

This clonotype appeared a few times. The V gene is TRBV7-2, the J gene TRBJ2-3; a weak D match, TRBD2 (6 bases). This CDR3 has 13 residues. Trimming cost V 4 bases and J 2 bases, with 7 bases left between them. CDR1 SGHTA and CDR2 FQGNSA come from the germline V gene. CDR3 coding DNA: TGTGCCAGCAGCTGGGACTTCACAGATACGCAGTATTTT. As protein: CASSWDFTDTQYF.

This sequence joins TRBV2 and TRBJ1-1, with no clear D. The germline gives CDR1 SNHLY, CDR2 FYNNEI. The CDR3 extends over 14 amino acids. V shed 4 bases and J shed 0 bases, with 9 bases lying between them. Written as DNA, the CDR3 is TGTGCCAGCAGTGCACAGAGAATGAACACTGAAGCTTTCTTT. Its translation: CASSAQRMNTEAFF.

J is TRBJ1-3 and V is TRBV18, with 8 bases fitting TRBD1. Trimming took 7 bases from V and 1 from J; bases not matched to a gene: 6. The germline gives CDR1 KGHSH, CDR2 LQKENI. This CDR3 is built from 15 residues. The CDR3 sequence: CASWRTGTSGNTIYF. DNA for the CDR3: TGTGCCAGCTGGCGGACAGGGACGTCTGGAAACACCATATATTTT. Full variable domain (rest looked up from reference TRBV18 and TRBJ1-3): NAGVMQNPRHLVRRRGQEARLRCSPMKGHSHVYWYRQLPEEGLKFMVYLQKENIIDESGMPKERFSAEFPKEGPSILRIQQVVRGDSAAYFCASWRTGTSGNTIYFGEGSWLTVV.

The CDR3 DNA reads TGTGCCAGCAGTTACCGATACATGTGGGGCTACACCTTC. Translated: CASSYRYMWGYTF. This rearrangement joins TRBV6-5 to TRBJ1-2; D not resolved. V was pared by 2 bases and J by 8 bases, with 12 bases between. The germline CDR1 and CDR2 sequences are MNHEY and SVGAGI. The CDR3 consists of 13 residues.

The chain is built from TRBV6-5 and TRBJ2-1; D remains ambiguous. This CDR3 contains 15 residues. In germline, CDR1 is MNHEY, CDR2 SVGAGI. Trimming removed 0 bases at V and 10 bases at J, with 16 bases between. CDR3 in DNA: TGTGCCAGCAGTTACTCAGTCTATGGGCGAGGCGAGCAGTTCTTC. Encoded protein: CASSYSVYGRGEQFF.

This chain connects TRBV29-1 to TRBJ1-2; D is ambiguous. The germline gives CDR1 SQVTM, CDR2 ANQGSEA. The CDR3 length is 11 residues. V lost 5 bases and J 4 bases, leaving 8 bases between the germline ends. CDR3 in amino acids: CSVLAGYGYTF. For the CDR3, the DNA is TGCAGCGTTTTGGCGGGCTATGGCTACACCTTC.

The rearrangement uses TRBV20-1 and TRBJ2-7; D is perhaps TRBD1 or TRBD2 (5 bases each). Trimming shortened V by 5 bases and J by 4 bases, and 21 bases separated the two germline ends. Germline V gene lookup returns CDR1 DFQATT and CDR2 SNEGSKA (reference sequence). The CDR3 extends over 15 amino acids. CDR3 coding DNA: TGCAGTGCTCGTAGAAGGGACGCCAACTTATACGAGCAGTACTTC. This gives the protein CSARRRDANLYEQYF.

This clonotype was counted between two and nine times. The chain recombines TRBV7-2 with TRBJ2-5; D remains unclear. The CDR3 totals 14 residues. Germline CDR1 reads SGHTA; CDR2 reads FQGNSA. The V and J ends lost 6 bases and 0 bases respectively, with 11 bases between them. CDR3 in amino acids: CASSSARYQETQYF. The CDR3 DNA reads TGTGCCAGCAGTTCTGCCCGGTACCAAGAGACCCAGTACTTC.

The chain carries TRBV7-2 and TRBJ1-4, with D unclear. Trimming took off 1 base at V and 6 bases at J, with 9 bases between the two ends. The germline V gene encodes CDR1 SGHTA and CDR2 FQGNSA. The CDR3 is made up of 14 amino acids. The CDR3 nucleotides are TGTGCCAGCAGCTTAGGGCTTTCGGATGAAAAACTGTTTTTT. Translated, it gives CASSLGLSDEKLFF.

The CDR3 spells CASSLLSQSSYEQYF. The CDR3 nucleotides read TGTGCCAGCAGCTTATTATCACAGTCGTCCTACGAGCAGTACTTC. The chain uses TRBV7-2 and TRBJ2-7; no clear D gene. The CDR3 length is 15 residues. The ends were cut back, 2 bases at V and 1 base at J, with 12 bases in the middle. Germline V gene data show CDR1 as SGHTA and CDR2 as FQGNSA. Full variable domain (outside the CDR3, taken from reference TRBV7-2 and TRBJ2-7): GAGVSQSPSNKVTEKGKDVELRCDPISGHTALYWYRQSLGQGLEFLIYFQGNSAPDKSGLPSDRFSAERTGGSVSTLTIQRTQQEDSAVYLCASSLLSQSSYEQYFGPGTRLTVT.

The rearrangement joins TRBV29-1 to TRBJ2-1, with D uncertain. Looked up from germline, CDR1 is SQVTM and CDR2 is ANQGSEA. This CDR3 contains 13 residues. Deletions cut 3 bases from V and 0 bases from J, with 6 bases between. The CDR3 region is CSVEAYSYNEQFF. CDR3 sequence (DNA): TGCAGCGTTGAGGCCTACTCCTACAATGAGCAGTTCTTC.

This sequence joins TRBV15 and TRBJ2-7, with a tentative D call TRBD2 (5 bases). CDR1 LNHNV and CDR2 YYDKDF come from the germline V gene (reference sequence). Trimming stripped 5 bases from V and 0 bases from J, with 14 bases between. CDR3 length: 15 amino acids. The CDR3 is CATSAGMESSYEQYF. CDR3 nucleotide sequence: TGTGCCACCAGCGCCGGGATGGAGAGCTCCTACGAGCAGTACTTC.